The subject of this entry is one T cell receptor (beta chain). Measured with immunoSEQ multiplex PCR; TCRdb has only the in-frame clones, and not every one. The table has about 23,000 clones, under 95% seen once; the top ten hold around 4%. The entry originates in a study of blood T cell repertoires in COVID-19. Whole-study context: The United States, Italy and Spain were the sources of the acute and convalescent COVID-19 samples.

The receptor's source is a woman aged 45 to 65 with active COVID-19. Specimen: peripheral blood.

In DNA, the CDR3 is TGTGCCAGCAGGGGGGGGCAGGGGATCACTGAAGCTTTCTTT. It specifies CASRGGQGITEAFF. The V gene is TRBV25-1, the J gene TRBJ1-1; possibly TRBD1 for D (6 bases). The germline V gene has CDR1 MGHDK and CDR2 SYGVNS. The CDR3 has 14 amino acids. V was clipped by 6 bases and J by 4 bases, with 15 bases between them.